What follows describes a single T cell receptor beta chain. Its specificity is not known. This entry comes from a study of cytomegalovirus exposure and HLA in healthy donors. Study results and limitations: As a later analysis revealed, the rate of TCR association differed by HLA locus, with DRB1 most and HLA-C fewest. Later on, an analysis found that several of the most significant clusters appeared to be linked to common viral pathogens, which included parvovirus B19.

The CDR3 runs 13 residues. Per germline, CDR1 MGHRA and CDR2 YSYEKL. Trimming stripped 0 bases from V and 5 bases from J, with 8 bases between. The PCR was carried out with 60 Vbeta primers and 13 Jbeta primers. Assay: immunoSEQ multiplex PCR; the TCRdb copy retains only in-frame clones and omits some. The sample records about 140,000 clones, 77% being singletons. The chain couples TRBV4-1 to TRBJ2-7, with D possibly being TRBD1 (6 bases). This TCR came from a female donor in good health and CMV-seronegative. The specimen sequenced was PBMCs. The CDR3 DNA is TGCGCCAGCAGCCAAGATTGGGGGCACGAGCAGTACTTC. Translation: CASSQDWGHEQYF.